This T cell receptor beta chain stems from a study of T cell repertoires in cytomegalovirus infection. Study-level background: Carrying CMV and the relevant HLA type showed in public TCR beta signatures.

Of note for this clonotype: The antigen is not known.

CDR3 length: 13 amino acids. Germline V gene data show CDR1 as GTSNPN and CDR2 as SVGIG (reference sequence). The V gene lost 2 bases and the J gene lost 1 base, with 8 bases spanning the gap. General study findings and limits: Summed public TCR beta family frequency identified CMV carriers bearing the relevant HLA. The study found HLA-C-restricted CMV-specific TCR beta clonotypes dominating the ex vivo response.

TCRdb used MiXCR to reprocess the reads, holding one entry per CDR3 protein. The sample consists of about 740,000 distinct CDR3 sequences, about 40% of them appearing once. The sequencing input was PBMCs. The source is a human donor in good health (CMV status not recorded). Some clones in this sample may be carry-over from other donors' samples. The chain couples TRBV30 to TRBJ1-1; D might be TRBD1 (6 bases). In DNA form, the CDR3 reads TGTGCCTGGAGTAGAGGGGGGAACACTGAAGCTTTCTTT. It translates to CAWSRGGNTEAFF.